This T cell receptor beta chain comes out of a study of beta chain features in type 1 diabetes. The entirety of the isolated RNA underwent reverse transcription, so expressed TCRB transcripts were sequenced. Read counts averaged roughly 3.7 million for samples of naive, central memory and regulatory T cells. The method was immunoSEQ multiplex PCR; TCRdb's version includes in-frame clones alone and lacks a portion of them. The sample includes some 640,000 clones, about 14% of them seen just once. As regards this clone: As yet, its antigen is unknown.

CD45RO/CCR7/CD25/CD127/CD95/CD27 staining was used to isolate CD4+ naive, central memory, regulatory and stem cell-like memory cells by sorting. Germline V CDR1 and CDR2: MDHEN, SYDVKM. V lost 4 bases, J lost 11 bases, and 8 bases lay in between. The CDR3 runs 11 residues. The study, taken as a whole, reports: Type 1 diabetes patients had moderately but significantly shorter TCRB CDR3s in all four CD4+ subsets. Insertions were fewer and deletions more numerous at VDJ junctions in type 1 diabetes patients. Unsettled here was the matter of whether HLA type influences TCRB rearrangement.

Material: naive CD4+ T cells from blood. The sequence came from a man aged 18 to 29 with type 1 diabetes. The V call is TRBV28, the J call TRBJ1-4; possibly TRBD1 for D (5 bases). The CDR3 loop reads CASSSPGKLFF. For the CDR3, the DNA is TGTGCCAGCAGTTCACCAGGGAAACTGTTTTTT.